The next 20 T cell receptor beta chains were all read from a single sample in a study of monozygotic twins with inflammatory bowel disease. TCRdb reworked the 5' RACE reads into one entry per CDR3 protein, no DNA. The repertoire shows around 380,000 distinct CDR3 sequences; the top ten hold 2.4%. Specimen: blood. Every receptor here comes from a human donor with ulcerative colitis or Crohn's disease, or a healthy co-twin of an affected twin (not recorded which).

V and J are TRBV19 and TRBJ1-1. This CDR3 spans 14 amino acids. Germline CDR1 LNHDA, CDR2 SQIVND (reference sequence). The chain's CDR3 is CASSIIPKVAEAFF.

The chain couples TRBV14 to TRBJ2-1; without DNA, the TCRdb call of TRBD1 cannot be checked. There are 16 residues in the CDR3. CDR1 and CDR2 (germline): SGHDN, FVKESK. The CDR3 reads CASSDRQGAVNNEQFF.

The V gene is TRBV12-3 or TRBV12-4, the J gene TRBJ2-7. The CDR3 is 14 amino acids. The CDR3: CASSPTGLQYEQYF.

The chain links TRBV9 to TRBJ2-1; lacking DNA, the TRBD1 call made by TCRdb goes unchecked. This CDR3 spans 15 amino acids. Germline V lookup: CDR1 SGDLS, CDR2 YYNGEE. The CDR3 region is CASSVLGQGHNEQFF.

V gene TRBV2 combines with J gene TRBJ1-2. The CDR3 is made up of 14 amino acids. CDR1 and CDR2 from the germline V gene are SNHLY and FYNNEI. CDR3: CASIVAVANYGYTF.

The chain has TRBV20-1 and TRBJ2-2; TCRdb lists TRBD1, though no DNA is available to test this call. CDR3 length: 14 amino acids. Per the germline V gene, CDR1 is DFQATT and CDR2 is SNEGSKA (reference sequence). The chain's CDR3 is CSARTGANTGELFF.

The chain couples TRBV5-4 to TRBJ2-7; as DNA is missing, the TRBD1 call by TCRdb cannot be tested. CDR3 length: 15 residues. CDR1 and CDR2 from the germline V gene are SGHNT and YYREEE (reference sequence). This CDR3 reads CASSLQSPRGNEQYF. Combining the CDR3 with reference TRBV5-4 and TRBJ2-7 gives the whole variable domain ETGVTQSPTHLIKTRGQQVTLRCSSQSGHNTVSWYQQALGQGPQFIFQYYREEENGRGNFPPRFSGLQFPNYSSELNVNALELDDSALYLCASSLQSPRGNEQYFGPGTRLTVT.

This chain links TRBV30 with TRBJ2-7; with no DNA, the TCRdb D assignment of TRBD2 cannot be verified. The CDR3 covers 13 residues. Germline assignment: CDR1 GTSNPN and CDR2 SVGIG (reference sequence). The CDR3 loop is CAWALADLYEQYF. The variable domain in full, with the rest retrieved from reference TRBV30 and TRBJ2-7, is SQTIHQWPATLVQPVGSPLSLECTVEGTSNPNLYWYRQAAGRGLQLLFYSVGIGQISSEVPQNLSASRPQDRQFILSSKKLLLSDSGFYLCAWALADLYEQYFGPGTRLTVT.

This sequence joins TRBV11-2 and TRBJ2-5; TCRdb gives TRBD2 as the D gene, but with no DNA this cannot be confirmed. CDR1 and CDR2 from the germline V gene are SGHAT and FQNNGV. CDR3 size: 16 residues. The CDR3 spells CASSLVGGGTQETQYF.

This chain uses TRBV6-2 or TRBV6-3 with TRBJ2-5; TCRdb's D call, TRBD1, is unchecked because there is no DNA. The germline CDR1 and CDR2 sequences are MNHEY and SVGEGT. This CDR3 spans 14 amino acids. The CDR3 region is CASSYPGTLETQYF.

This chain joins TRBV7-9 and TRBJ1-1. The CDR3 is 13 residues long. CDR1 is SEHNR, CDR2 FQNEAQ, per germline (reference sequence). CDR3 protein: CASSLRSGTEAFF.

V usage is TRBV20-1 and J usage is TRBJ2-3; TCRdb lists TRBD2, though no DNA is available to test this call. CDR3 length: 13 residues. Germline-derived CDR1 and CDR2 are DFQATT and SNEGSKA (reference sequence). CDR3 residues: CSGLAGSTDTQYF.

The chain is built from TRBV4-1 and TRBJ1-1; TCRdb indicates TRBD1, and absent DNA this call remains unverified. The CDR3 is 15 residues long. Per germline, CDR1 MGHRA and CDR2 YSYEKL. CDR3 region: CASSQDGQGDTEAFF.

The chain combines TRBV4-1 with TRBJ2-1; TCRdb's D call of TRBD2 is untestable without DNA. Germline V gene sequence: CDR1 MGHRA, CDR2 YSYEKL. CDR3 length: 15 amino acids. CDR3 protein: CASRQSLAAYNEQFF.

The chain combines TRBV12-3 or TRBV12-4 with TRBJ1-6; TCRdb gives TRBD1 as the D gene, but with no DNA this cannot be confirmed. The CDR3 contains 16 residues. The CDR3 sequence is CASSLGQGDSNSPLHF.

The chain has TRBV6-2 or TRBV6-3 and TRBJ2-2; TCRdb's D gene call, TRBD1, goes unchecked for lack of DNA. Germline V lookup: CDR1 MNHEY, CDR2 SVGEGT. This CDR3 comprises 16 residues. The CDR3 spells CASSYSGGQNTGELFF.

The chain employs TRBV2 and TRBJ2-5. The CDR3 sequence is 12 residues long. The germline V gene encodes CDR1 SNHLY and CDR2 FYNNEI. This CDR3 is CASSVGQGTQYF.

The chain employs TRBV29-1 and TRBJ1-1; TCRdb calls TRBD1, which cannot be checked without DNA. Per germline, CDR1 SQVTM and CDR2 ANQGSEA. The CDR3 totals 15 residues. The CDR3: CSVEDKGARNTEAFF.

This chain links TRBV5-1 with TRBJ2-7; with no DNA, the TCRdb D assignment of TRBD1 cannot be verified. CDR1 and CDR2 (germline): SGHRS, YFSETQ. CDR3 length: 14 residues. The CDR3 sequence: CASSSTGGDYEQYF.

This chain connects TRBV9 to TRBJ2-1; TCRdb selects TRBD2, and the lack of DNA leaves this call unchecked. Germline V gene sequence: CDR1 SGDLS, CDR2 YYNGEE. CDR3 length equals 17 residues. The CDR3 sequence: CASSVAIGTSGGQGQFF.